This T cell receptor (beta chain) was observed in a study of lymphopenia after photon versus proton radiotherapy. General study points: Oligoclonal CD8+ Temra expansion after nadir drove photon patients' diversity drop.

Some clones are missing from TCRdb's copy, which holds only in-frame ones; the method was immunoSEQ multiplex PCR. Of around 33,000 clones listed, approximately 89% are singletons. This CDR3 comprises 14 residues. Between the trimmed V and J ends, which lost 4 bases and 10 bases, there was a span of 17 bases. Per germline, CDR1 SGHTA and CDR2 FQGNSA. A word on this clone: What it recognizes is unknown.

Sequences were derived from peripheral blood, sampled from a patient treated with proton-based radiotherapy. The V gene is TRBV7-2, the J gene TRBJ2-1; D might be TRBD2 (6 bases). The TCR comes from a woman between 65 and 79 years old with pancreatic cancer. Some clones in this sample may be carry-over from other donors' samples. This chain's CDR3 is CASSSDLTGREQFF. DNA for the CDR3: TGTGCCAGCAGCTCCGACTTAACGGGGAGGGAGCAGTTCTTC.